This T cell receptor beta chain was profiled in a study of sequential checkpoint blockade in melanoma. Study as a whole: Arm A got nivolumab then ipilimumab; arm B the reverse, 1:1. Both treatment sequences were followed by maintenance nivolumab.

This clone has just a few counts. Using immunoSEQ multiplex PCR, the repertoire was profiled, and TCRdb retains in-frame clones only, with some absent. The sample has some 5,100 clones, 70% to 85% seen once. Treatment here: randomized to nivolumab then ipilimumab (arm A) or the reverse (arm B). The CDR3 extends over 12 amino acids. V dropped 7 bases and J dropped 6; count of bases not matched to a gene: 5. CDR1 and CDR2 (germline): LGHNT, FRNRAP. Sequenced here: CD8+ T cells sorted from blood (inferred from file names), sampled from a patient given nivolumab and ipilimumab in sequence. The clonotype comes from a human donor with melanoma. This chain uses TRBV12-5 with TRBJ2-7; the match to TRBD2 covers 8 bases. In nucleotides, the CDR3 is TGTGCTAGTGCCCTCGGGGGGGCCGAGCAGTACTTC. The encoded protein is CASALGGAEQYF.